This T cell receptor beta chain was recovered during a study of blood T cell repertoires in COVID-19. Study-level background: Acute-phase and convalescent COVID-19 samples originated in the United States, Italy and Spain. In each case, the material was cDNA or gDNA derived from T cells, B-cell-depleted T cells, or PBMCs.

Allocation to cohorts depended on clinical history reported by the participants. The V end lost 3 bases, the J end lost 3 bases, and 9 bases lay between the germline ends. Germline CDR1 reads SGHTA; CDR2 reads FQGNSA. This CDR3 region has 13 residues. Original processing notes: Reference gene primer amplification in the assay estimated nucleated cell counts. The assay was immunoSEQ multiplex PCR, and TCRdb's table has in-frame clones only and misses some. The V and J calls and clone size come from that table; D and trimming were worked out from the DNA. This sample has roughly 200,000 clones, with roughly 87% found just once.

The origin of this receptor is a man younger than 35 with acute COVID-19. Sequenced input: PBMCs or T cells enriched from blood (not recorded which). The chain recombines TRBV7-2 with TRBJ2-7; weak D call: TRBD2 (6 bases). CDR3 amino acids: CASSLGLRYEQYF. CDR3 nucleotides: TGTGCCAGCAGCTTGGGACTCCGCTACGAGCAGTACTTC.